What follows are 5 T cell receptor beta chains derived from one specimen sequenced in a study of blood T cell repertoires in COVID-19. Generated by immunoSEQ multiplex PCR, the TCRdb table keeps only in-frame clones and is missing some. The table includes around 120,000 clones, about 90% detected once. Sequencing was done on a sample of peripheral blood. Source of these receptors: a human donor in a cohort sampled during active COVID-19.

In nucleotides, the CDR3 is TGTGCCAGCTCACCAGACAGGGGGAATGTGGGCAATCAGCCCCAGCATTTT. The encoded protein is CASSPDRGNVGNQPQHF. The chain combines TRBV18 with TRBJ1-5; 9 bases match TRBD1. In germline, CDR1 is KGHSH, CDR2 LQKENI. J gave up 2 bases and V 2 bases, and 7 bases lay outside the gene matches. The CDR3 runs 17 residues. The full variable domain, its missing parts supplied by reference TRBV18 and TRBJ1-5, is NAGVMQNPRHLVRRRGQEARLRCSPMKGHSHVYWYRQLPEEGLKFMVYLQKENIIDESGMPKERFSAEFPKEGPSILRIQQVVRGDSAAYFCASSPDRGNVGNQPQHFGDGTRLSIL.

The chain combines TRBV19 with TRBJ2-3, with a possible D match to TRBD2 (6 bases). The CDR3 length is 15 residues. Trimming removed 2 bases at V and 2 bases at J, with 11 bases between. Germline loops: CDR1 LNHDA, CDR2 SQIVND (reference sequence). The CDR3 nucleotides are TGTGCCAGTAGTATACAAGCGGGCCTCACAGATACGCAGTATTTT. Translated, it gives CASSIQAGLTDTQYF.

The J gene is TRBJ2-1, the V gene TRBV15, with D hard to call. The CDR3 spans 17 residues. Germline CDR1 LNHNV, CDR2 YYDKDF (reference sequence). V lost 5 bases, J lost 4 bases, and 21 bases lay in between. CDR3 region: CATSGVEGRPLYNEQFF. CDR3 nucleotides: TGTGCCACCAGCGGCGTAGAAGGCAGGCCTCTTTACAATGAGCAGTTCTTC.

The chain joins TRBV27 to TRBJ1-5; TRBD1 aligns across 8 bases. Germline V CDR1 and CDR2: MNHEY, SMNVEV (reference sequence). The V segment lost 5 bases and the J segment 1 base; nucleotides outside the gene matches: 7. This CDR3 region has 16 residues. The DNA for the CDR3 is TGTGCCAGCAGTCCCGACGGACAGGGCAGCAATCAGCCCCAGCATTTT. Protein sequence: CASSPDGQGSNQPQHF.

This clone was counted a single time. The chain links TRBV11-2 to TRBJ2-2, with TRBD2 identical over 9 bases. This CDR3 comprises 14 residues. V was clipped by 5 bases and J by 7 bases; unmatched bases: 5. CDR1 and CDR2 from the germline V gene are SGHAT and FQNNGV. The CDR3 protein is CASSPGLAVGELFF. The CDR3 DNA reads TGTGCCAGCAGCCCGGGACTAGCTGTCGGGGAGCTGTTTTTT.